This TCR beta chain was observed in a study of vaccination effects on CD4 cells after COVID-19. Across the study: It was two doses of either the BNT162b2 or mRNA-1273 vaccine that participants received. Regarding the study as a whole: Clonal contraction was marked in infection- and vaccine-induced clones late after vaccination. Common cold coronaviruses were cross-recognized by only 1 of 255 vaccine-induced clones in healthy vaccinees. Few convalescent patients, and no early post-infection timepoints, were available to the study.

In regard to this clone: Its antigen remains unknown.

The CDR3 has 17 residues. With V trimmed by 2 bases and J by 0 bases, 10 bases remained unmatched. The ViraFEST assay expanded antigen-specific CD4+ T cells with viral peptide pools before sequencing. Isolating CD4+ T cells followed 9 to 10 days of culture. According to the study, vaccine recipients showed no prior SARS-CoV-2 infection and negative nucleocapsid antibodies. Assay: immunoSEQ multiplex PCR; the TCRdb copy retains only in-frame clones and omits some. The data show about 40,000 clones, about two thirds seen once. The sample in question was CD4+ T cells from PBMCs cultured with SARS-CoV-2 spike peptides, obtained before COVID-19 vaccination. This chain connects TRBV23-1 to TRBJ2-7, with TRBD1 matching over 7 bases. TRBV23-1 is labeled an ORF, and its function is uncertain. This clonotype originated in a human donor who received a COVID-19 vaccine. This CDR3 reads CASSQPLRQGSSYEQYF. CDR3 in DNA: TGCGCCAGCAGTCAACCGCTCCGACAGGGCTCCTCCTACGAGCAGTACTTC.